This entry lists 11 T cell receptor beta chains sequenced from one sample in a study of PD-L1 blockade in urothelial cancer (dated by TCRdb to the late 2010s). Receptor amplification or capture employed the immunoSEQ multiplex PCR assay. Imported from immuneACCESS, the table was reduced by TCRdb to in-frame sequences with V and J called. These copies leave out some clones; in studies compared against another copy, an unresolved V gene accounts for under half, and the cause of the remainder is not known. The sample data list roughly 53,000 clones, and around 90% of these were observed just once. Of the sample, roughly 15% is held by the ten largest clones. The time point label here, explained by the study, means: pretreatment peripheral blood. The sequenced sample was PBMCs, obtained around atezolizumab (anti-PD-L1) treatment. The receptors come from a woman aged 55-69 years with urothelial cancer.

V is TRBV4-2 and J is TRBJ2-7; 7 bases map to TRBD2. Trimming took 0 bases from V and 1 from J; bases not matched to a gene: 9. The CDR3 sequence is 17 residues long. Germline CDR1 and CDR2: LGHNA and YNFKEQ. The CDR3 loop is CASSQDLASGASYEQYF. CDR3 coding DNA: TGTGCCAGCAGCCAAGATTTGGCCAGCGGGGCATCCTACGAGCAGTACTTC.

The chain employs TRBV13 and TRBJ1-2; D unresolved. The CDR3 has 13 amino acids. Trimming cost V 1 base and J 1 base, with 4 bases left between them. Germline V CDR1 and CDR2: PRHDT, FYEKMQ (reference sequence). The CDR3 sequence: CASSLEHNYGYTF. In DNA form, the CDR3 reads TGTGCCAGCAGCTTAGAGCATAACTATGGCTACACCTTC. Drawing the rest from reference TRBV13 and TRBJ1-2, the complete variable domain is AAGVIQSPRHLIKEKRETATLKCYPIPRHDTVYWYQQGPGQDPQFLISFYEKMQSDKGSIPDRFSAQQFSDYHSELNMSSLELGDSALYFCASSLEHNYGYTFGSGTRLTVV.

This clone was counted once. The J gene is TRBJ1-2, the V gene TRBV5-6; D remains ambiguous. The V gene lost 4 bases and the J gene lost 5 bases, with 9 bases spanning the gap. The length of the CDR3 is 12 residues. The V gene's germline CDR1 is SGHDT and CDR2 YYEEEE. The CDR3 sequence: CASSGGFYGYTF. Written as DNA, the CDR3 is TGTGCCAGCAGCGGAGGGTTTTATGGCTACACCTTC.

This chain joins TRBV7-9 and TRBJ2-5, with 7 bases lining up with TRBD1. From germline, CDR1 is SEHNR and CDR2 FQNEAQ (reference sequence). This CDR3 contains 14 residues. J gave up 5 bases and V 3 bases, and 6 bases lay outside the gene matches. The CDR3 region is CASSFYRGKETQYF. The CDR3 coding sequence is TGTGCCAGCAGCTTTTACAGGGGAAAGGAGACCCAGTACTTC.

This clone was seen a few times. CDR3 bases: TGTGCCAGCAGTCGGGACCGGGACAGTAACTATGGCTACACCTTC. Protein product: CASSRDRDSNYGYTF. The chain uses TRBV6-5 and TRBJ1-2, with TRBD1 matching over 7 bases. J lost 1 base, V lost 5 bases, and 7 bases had no gene match. Germline V gene lookup returns CDR1 MNHEY and CDR2 SVGAGI. CDR3 length equals 15 residues.

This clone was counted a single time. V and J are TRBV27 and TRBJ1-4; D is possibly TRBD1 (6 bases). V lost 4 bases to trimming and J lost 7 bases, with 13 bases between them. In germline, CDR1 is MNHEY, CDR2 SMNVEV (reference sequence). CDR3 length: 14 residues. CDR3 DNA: TGTGCCAGCAGTTCCGGACAGTATGCTGAAAAACTGTTTTTT. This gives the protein CASSSGQYAEKLFF.

The CDR3 DNA is TGTGCCAGCAGCGTCAGCGGGAGGGATATTTTAGAGCAGTACTTC. It codes for CASSVSGRDILEQYF. The chain is built from TRBV9 and TRBJ2-7; 10 bases match TRBD2. Germline trimming cut 2 bases from V and 7 bases from J; bases unmatched to any gene: 9. The length of the CDR3 is 15 residues. In germline, CDR1 is SGDLS, CDR2 YYNGEE. Full variable domain (rest looked up from reference TRBV9 and TRBJ2-7): DSGVTQTPKHLITATGQRVTLRCSPRSGDLSVYWYQQSLDQGLQFLIQYYNGEERAKGNILERFSAQQFPDLHSELNLSSLELGDSALYFCASSVSGRDILEQYFGPGTRLTVT.

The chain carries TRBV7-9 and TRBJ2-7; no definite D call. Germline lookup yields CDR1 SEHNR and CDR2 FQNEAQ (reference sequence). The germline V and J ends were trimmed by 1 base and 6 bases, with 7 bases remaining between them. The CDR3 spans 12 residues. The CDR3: CASSLGAVEQYF. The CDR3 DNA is TGTGCCAGCAGCTTAGGGGCAGTCGAGCAGTACTTC.

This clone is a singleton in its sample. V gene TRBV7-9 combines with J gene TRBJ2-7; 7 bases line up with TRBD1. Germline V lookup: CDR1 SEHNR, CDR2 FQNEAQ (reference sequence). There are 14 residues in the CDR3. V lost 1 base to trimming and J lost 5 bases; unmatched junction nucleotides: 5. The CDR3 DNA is TGTGCCAGCAGCTTAGTTGGGACAGAGCACGAGCAGTACTTC. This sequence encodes CASSLVGTEHEQYF.

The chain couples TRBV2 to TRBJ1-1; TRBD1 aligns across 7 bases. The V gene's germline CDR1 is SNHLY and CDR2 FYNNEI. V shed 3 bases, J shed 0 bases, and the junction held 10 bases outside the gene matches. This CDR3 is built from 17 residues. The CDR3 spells CASSDWGTADMNTEAFF. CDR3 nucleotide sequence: TGTGCCAGCAGTGATTGGGGGACAGCGGACATGAACACTGAAGCTTTCTTT.

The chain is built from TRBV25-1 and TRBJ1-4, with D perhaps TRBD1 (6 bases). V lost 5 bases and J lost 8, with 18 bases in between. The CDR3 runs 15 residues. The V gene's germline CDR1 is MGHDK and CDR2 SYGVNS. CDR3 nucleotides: TGTGCCAGCAGTCCGTTGGCAGGGGTCGACGAAAAACTGTTTTTT. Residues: CASSPLAGVDEKLFF.